Described below is a single T cell receptor (beta chain) sequence and its context. Its antigen is unidentified. The CDR3 contains 14 residues. Trimming removed 4 bases from V and 2 bases from J; junction bases left unmatched: 8. Germline lookup yields CDR1 SQVTM and CDR2 ANQGSEA. The source of the sample is a study of long-term antiretroviral therapy in people with HIV. Overall study findings and caveats: The blood, collected between about 2003 and 2017, was possibly taken under older ART regimens.

Survey level was the resolution at which the v3.0 immunoSEQ assay ran. This table comes from immunoSEQ multiplex PCR, and its TCRdb copy is limited to in-frame clones, with some not included. This table holds roughly 25,000 clones, about four fifths found once. The source material was unsorted PBMCs, sampled 0.4 years after starting antiretroviral therapy. The receptor was isolated from a man aged 45-65 years with HIV. The chain uses TRBV29-1 and TRBJ2-7; 7 nucleotides agree with TRBD1. CDR3 loop: CSVAGTAFTYEQYF. CDR3 sequence (DNA): TGCAGCGTTGCGGGGACAGCATTTACCTACGAGCAGTACTTC.